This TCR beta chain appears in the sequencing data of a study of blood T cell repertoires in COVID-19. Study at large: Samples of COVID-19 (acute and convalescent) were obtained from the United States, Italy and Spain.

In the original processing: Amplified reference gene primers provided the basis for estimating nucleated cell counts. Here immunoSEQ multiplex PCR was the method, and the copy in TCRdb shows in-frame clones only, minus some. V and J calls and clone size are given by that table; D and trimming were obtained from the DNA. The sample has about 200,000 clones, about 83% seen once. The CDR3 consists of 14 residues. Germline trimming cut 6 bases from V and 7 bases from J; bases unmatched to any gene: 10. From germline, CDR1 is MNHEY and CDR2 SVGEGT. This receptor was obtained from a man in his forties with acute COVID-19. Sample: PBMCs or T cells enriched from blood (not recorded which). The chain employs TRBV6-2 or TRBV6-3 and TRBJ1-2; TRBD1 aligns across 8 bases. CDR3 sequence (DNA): TGTGCCAGCAGCGACGGGGGACAGGCGGTTGGCTACACCTTC. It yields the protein CASSDGGQAVGYTF.